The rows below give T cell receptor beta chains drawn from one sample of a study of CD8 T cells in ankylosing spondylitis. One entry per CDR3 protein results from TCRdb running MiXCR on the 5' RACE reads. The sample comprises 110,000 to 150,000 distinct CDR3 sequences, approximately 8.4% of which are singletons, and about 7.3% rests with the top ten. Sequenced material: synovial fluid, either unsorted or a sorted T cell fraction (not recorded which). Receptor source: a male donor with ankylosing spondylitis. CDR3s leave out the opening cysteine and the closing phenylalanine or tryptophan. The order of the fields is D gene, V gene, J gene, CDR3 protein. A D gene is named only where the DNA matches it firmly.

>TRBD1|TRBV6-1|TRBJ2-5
ASRRTGQETQY
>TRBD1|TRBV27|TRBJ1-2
ASSPRTGEDGYT
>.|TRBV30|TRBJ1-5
AWSPPEGFSLNQPQH
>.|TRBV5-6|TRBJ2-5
ASSGRAGPGETQY
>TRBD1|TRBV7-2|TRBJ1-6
ASSSDRGPNSPLH
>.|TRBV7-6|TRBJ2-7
ASSLDEGFPYEQY
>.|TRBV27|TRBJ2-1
ASSLAVSSYNEQF
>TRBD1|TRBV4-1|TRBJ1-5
ASSQVDRAPAGPQH
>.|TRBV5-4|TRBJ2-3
ASSALGRSTDTQY
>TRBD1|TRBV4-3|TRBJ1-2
ASSQADRGGGYT
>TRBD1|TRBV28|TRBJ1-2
ASSTAGQGKGGYT
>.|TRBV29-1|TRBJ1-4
SVEDRRSPGEKLF
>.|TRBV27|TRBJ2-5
ASSLFNGGLPR
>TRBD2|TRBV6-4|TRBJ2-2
ASSHTDGLAGDHTGELF
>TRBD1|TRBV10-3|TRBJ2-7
AISDRDSSYEQY
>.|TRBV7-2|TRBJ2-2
ASSFSSGGGGELF
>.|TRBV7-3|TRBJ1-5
ASSLICQPQH
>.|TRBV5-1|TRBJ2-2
ASSFSGSGGELF
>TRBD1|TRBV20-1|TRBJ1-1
SANLPGQFNTEAF
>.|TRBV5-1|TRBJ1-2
ASSLYGGDYGYT
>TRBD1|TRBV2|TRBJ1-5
ASRDREIQPQH
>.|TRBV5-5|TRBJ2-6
ASRRTASSGANVLT
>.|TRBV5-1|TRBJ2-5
ASIGRDQETQY
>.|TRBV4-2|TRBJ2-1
ASSPKRGSYNEQF
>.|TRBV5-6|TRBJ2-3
ASSLKSGEATDTQY
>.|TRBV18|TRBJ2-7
ASSPSTSPAGEQY
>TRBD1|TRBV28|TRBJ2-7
ASSSPGQGAKEQY
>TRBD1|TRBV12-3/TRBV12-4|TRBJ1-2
ASSTDRGLGYT
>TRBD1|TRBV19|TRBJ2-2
ASNRGRASNTGELF
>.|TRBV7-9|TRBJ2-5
ASSLAGPETQY
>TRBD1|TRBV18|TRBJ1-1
ASSPGTGGRNTEAF
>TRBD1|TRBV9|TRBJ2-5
ASSVGRTGAAREGETQY
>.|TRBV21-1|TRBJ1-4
ASTATGANEKLF
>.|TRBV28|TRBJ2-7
ASSLVQANEQY
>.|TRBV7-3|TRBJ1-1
ASSRGQNTEAF
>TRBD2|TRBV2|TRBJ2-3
ASSGGNADTQY
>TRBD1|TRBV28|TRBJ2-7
ASTVTGTYEQY
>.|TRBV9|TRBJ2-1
ASSSHGGSYNEQF
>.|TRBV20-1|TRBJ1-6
SARAQGHSPLH
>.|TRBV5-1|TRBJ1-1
ASSLGVVRDTEAF
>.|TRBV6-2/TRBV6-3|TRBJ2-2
ASCPGAGTGELF
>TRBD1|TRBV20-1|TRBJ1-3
SARGQGNTIY
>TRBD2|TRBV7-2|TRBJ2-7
ASSLAGLAGGGEQY
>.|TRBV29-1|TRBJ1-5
SVVRGAGQPQH